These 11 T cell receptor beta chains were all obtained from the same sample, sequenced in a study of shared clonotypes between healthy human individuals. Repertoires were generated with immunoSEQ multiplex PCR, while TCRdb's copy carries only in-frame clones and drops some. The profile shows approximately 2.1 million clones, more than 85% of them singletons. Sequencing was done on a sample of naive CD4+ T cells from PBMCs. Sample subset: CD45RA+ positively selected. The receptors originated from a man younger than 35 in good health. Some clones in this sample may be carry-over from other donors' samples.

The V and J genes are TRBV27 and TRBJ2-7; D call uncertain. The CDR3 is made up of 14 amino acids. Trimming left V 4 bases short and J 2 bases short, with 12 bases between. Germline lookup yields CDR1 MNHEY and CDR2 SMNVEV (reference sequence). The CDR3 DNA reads TGTGCCAGCAGTTCCGAACCAGCGACCTACGAGCAGTACTTC. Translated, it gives CASSSEPATYEQYF.

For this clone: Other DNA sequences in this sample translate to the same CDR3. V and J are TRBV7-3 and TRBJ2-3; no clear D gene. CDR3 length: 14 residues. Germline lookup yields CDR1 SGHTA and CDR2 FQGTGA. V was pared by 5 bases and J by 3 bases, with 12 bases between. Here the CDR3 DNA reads TGTGCCAGCAGCCGAAGCCTTTCGACAGATACGCAGTATTTT. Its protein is CASSRSLSTDTQYF.

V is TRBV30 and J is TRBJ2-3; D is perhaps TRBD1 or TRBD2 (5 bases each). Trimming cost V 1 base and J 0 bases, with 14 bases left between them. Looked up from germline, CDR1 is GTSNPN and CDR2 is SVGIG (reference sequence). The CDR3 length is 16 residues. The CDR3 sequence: CAWSAGAGTSTDTQYF. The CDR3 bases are TGTGCCTGGAGTGCCGGGGCAGGAACTAGCACAGATACGCAGTATTTT.

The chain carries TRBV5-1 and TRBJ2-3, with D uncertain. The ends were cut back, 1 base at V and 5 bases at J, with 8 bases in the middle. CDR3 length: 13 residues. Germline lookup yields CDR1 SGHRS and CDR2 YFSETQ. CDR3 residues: CASSLRPEDTQYF. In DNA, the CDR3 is TGCGCCAGCAGCTTGCGACCCGAAGATACGCAGTATTTT.

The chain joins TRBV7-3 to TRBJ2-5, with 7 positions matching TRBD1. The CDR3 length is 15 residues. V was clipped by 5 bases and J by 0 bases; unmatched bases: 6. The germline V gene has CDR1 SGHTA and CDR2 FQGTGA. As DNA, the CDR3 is TGTGCCAGCAGCCGAGACAGGGCGTACCAAGAGACCCAGTACTTC. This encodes CASSRDRAYQETQYF.

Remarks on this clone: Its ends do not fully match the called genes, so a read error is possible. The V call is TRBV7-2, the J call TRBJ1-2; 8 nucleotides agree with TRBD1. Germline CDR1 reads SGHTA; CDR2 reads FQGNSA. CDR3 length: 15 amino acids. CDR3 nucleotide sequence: TGTGCCAGCAGCTCCTACAGGGGGGGTAACTATGGCTACGCCTTC. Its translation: CASSSYRGGNYGYAF.

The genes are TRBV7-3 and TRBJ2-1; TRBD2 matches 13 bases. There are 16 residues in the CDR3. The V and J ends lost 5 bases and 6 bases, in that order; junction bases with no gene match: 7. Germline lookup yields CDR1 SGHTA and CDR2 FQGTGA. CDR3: CASSLRTSGSGNEQFF. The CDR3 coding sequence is TGTGCCAGCAGCCTCCGGACTAGCGGGAGCGGCAATGAGCAGTTCTTC.

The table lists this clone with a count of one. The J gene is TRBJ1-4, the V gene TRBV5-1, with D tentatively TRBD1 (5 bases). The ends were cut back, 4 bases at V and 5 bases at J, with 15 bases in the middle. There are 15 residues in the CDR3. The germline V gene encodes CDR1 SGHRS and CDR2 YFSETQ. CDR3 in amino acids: CASSQGGAGNEKLFF. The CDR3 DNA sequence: TGCGCCAGCAGCCAGGGTGGGGCCGGGAATGAAAAACTGTTTTTT.

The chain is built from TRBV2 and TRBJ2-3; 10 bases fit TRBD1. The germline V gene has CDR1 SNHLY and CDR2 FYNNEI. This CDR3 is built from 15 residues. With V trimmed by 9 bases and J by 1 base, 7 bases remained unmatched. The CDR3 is CARPTGTGGTDTQYF. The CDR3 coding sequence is TGTGCCAGGCCGACCGGGACAGGGGGCACAGATACGCAGTATTTT.

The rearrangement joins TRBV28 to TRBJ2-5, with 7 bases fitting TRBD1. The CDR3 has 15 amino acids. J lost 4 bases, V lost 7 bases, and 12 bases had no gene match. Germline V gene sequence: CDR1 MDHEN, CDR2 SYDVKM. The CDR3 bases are TGTGCCAGCACACCCCGCAGACAGGGACGAGAGACCCAGTACTTC. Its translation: CASTPRRQGRETQYF.

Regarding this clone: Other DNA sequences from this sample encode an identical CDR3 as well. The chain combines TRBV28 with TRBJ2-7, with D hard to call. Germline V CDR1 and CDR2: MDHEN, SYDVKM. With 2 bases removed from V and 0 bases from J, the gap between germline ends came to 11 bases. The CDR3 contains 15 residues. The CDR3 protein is CASSLRTGGSYEQYF. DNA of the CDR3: TGTGCCAGCAGTTTAAGGACCGGCGGCTCCTACGAGCAGTACTTC.